Below, one T cell receptor (beta chain) is given with its context. As yet, its antigen is unknown. Primers used in a second PCR of roughly 6 to 12 cycles were a sample-barcoded 5' primer and a J-beta primer mix. Each cDNA molecule received a tag from a template-switch adaptor that had 12 random nucleotides. TCRdb analysed the 5' RACE reads with MiXCR anew, one entry per CDR3 protein. This sample has roughly 800,000 distinct CDR3 sequences, with more than 20% found just once. The data stem from a study of blood T cells in healthy people across ages. Regarding the study as a whole: TCR beta diversity tracked closely with naive T cell percentage.

The CDR3 contains 16 residues. Per the germline V gene, CDR1 is SQVTM and CDR2 is ANQGSEA. V dropped 4 bases and J dropped 0 bases, with 19 bases sitting between them. A further study also used this sample, focusing on T cells of mothers and their children. From that second work: About 3.1 million TCR beta reads per child versus over 8 million per mother. Slightly higher overlap, not significant, was seen in related mother-child pairs than in unrelated pairs.

This chain uses TRBV29-1 with TRBJ2-7; D might be TRBD2 (5 bases). The TCR comes from a boy between 10 and 17 years old in good health. The source material was blood. This CDR3 reads CSVAHEGLRSSYEQYF. In DNA, the CDR3 is TGCAGCGTTGCGCACGAGGGCCTTCGAAGCTCCTACGAGCAGTACTTC.